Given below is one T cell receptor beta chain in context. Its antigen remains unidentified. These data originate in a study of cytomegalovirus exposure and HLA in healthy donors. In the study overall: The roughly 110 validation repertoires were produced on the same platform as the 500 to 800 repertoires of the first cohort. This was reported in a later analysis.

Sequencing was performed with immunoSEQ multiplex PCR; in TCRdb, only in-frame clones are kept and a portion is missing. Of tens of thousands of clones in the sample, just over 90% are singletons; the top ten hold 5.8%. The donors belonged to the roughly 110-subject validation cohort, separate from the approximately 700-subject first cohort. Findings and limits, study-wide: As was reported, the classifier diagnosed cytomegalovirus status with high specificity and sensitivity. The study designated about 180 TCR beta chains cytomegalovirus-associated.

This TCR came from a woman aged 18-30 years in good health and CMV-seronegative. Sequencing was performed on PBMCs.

The CDR3 loop is CASSSHLSLYGYTF. CDR3 DNA: TGCGCCAGCAGCTCTCACCTGAGCCTCTATGGCTACACCTTC. The chain recombines TRBV5-1 with TRBJ1-2; D unclear. The CDR3 runs to 14 residues. V dropped 3 bases and J dropped 4 bases, with 13 bases sitting between them. Germline-derived CDR1 and CDR2 are SGHRS and YFSETQ.